Given below is one T cell receptor beta chain in context. This sample is drawn from a study of T cell responses to AZD1222 COVID-19 vaccine. Assay: immunoSEQ multiplex PCR; the TCRdb copy retains only in-frame clones and omits some. Of under 200,000 clones listed, approximately 94% are singletons. V gave up 7 bases and J gave up 6 bases; unmatched junction bases: 10. The germline V gene has CDR1 MNHNY and CDR2 SVGAGI (reference sequence). This CDR3 is built from 15 residues. The receptor comes from an adult who received the MenACWY meningococcal vaccine as a control. V and J are TRBV6-6 and TRBJ2-1; 9 nucleotides match TRBD2. The specimen was peripheral blood, collected 28 days after the second dose of the MenACWY control vaccine. CDR3 coding DNA: TGTGCCAGCACGCCAGCGGGGGGAAGGGTCAATGAGCAGTTCTTC. This encodes CASTPAGGRVNEQFF.